A single sample is the source of the 4 T cell receptor beta chains below, sequenced in a study of vaccination and CD4 T cells after COVID-19 (dated by TCRdb to between 2021 and 2024). The library was made by PCR. Instrument on record: Illumina iSeq 100. At the Johns Hopkins FTIC core, DNA from the cultured CD4+ T cells underwent TCR sequencing with the Oncomine TCR Beta short-read assay. TCRdb ran its own pipeline on the public reads, namely fastp trimming at Q25 and MiXCR clone calling, and kept in-frame beta chains. All rows with the same CDR3 protein become a single entry with the most common DNA and genes. This sample lists some 26,000 distinct CDR3 sequences; 41% were detected once. Jointly, the top ten make up around 5% of the sample. What these receptors recognize is not known. The sample's time point, from its label and the paper: late sampling 161 to 241 days after vaccination in a few convalescent patients. Taken with the paper, the label for treatment or condition translates to: approximately 9-day PBMC culture with coronavirus spike peptide pools or control peptides (ViraFEST assay).

The input for sequencing was CD4+ T cells from blood, cultured in vitro, taken about 7 months after SARS-CoV-2 vaccination. The receptors originated from a human donor who had recovered from COVID-19.

This clonotype was recorded a few times. The rearrangement links TRBV6-5 to TRBJ2-7; 7 bases agree with TRBD1. Looked up from germline, CDR1 is MNHEY and CDR2 is SVGAGI. The CDR3 consists of 14 residues. Trimming cost V 0 bases and J 7 bases; bases outside gene matches: 6. This CDR3 reads CASSYSRGQGEQYF. For the CDR3, the DNA is TGTGCCAGCAGTTACTCTAGGGGGCAGGGAGAGCAGTACTTC.

In this sample, this clonotype turned up a few times. This rearrangement joins TRBV4-1 to TRBJ1-1; D not resolved. There are 17 residues in the CDR3. The germline V and J ends were trimmed by 4 bases and 5 bases, with 23 bases remaining between them. Looked up from germline, CDR1 is MGHRA and CDR2 is YSYEKL. The CDR3 loop reads CASSPIRRPRAGTEAFF. The CDR3 DNA reads as TGCGCCAGCAGCCCGATTCGGAGGCCCAGAGCGGGGACTGAAGCTTTCTTT.

This clonotype has more than one count but fewer than ten. The V gene is TRBV19, the J gene TRBJ1-5; a weak D match, TRBD1 (6 bases). The CDR3 has 14 residues. Germline V gene lookup returns CDR1 LNHDA and CDR2 SQIVND (reference sequence). The ends were cut back, 6 bases at V and 7 bases at J, with 16 bases in the middle. The CDR3 sequence: CASRVGGLGQPQHF. CDR3 DNA: TGTGCCAGTAGGGTCGGGGGGCTGGGGCAGCCCCAGCATTTT.

The sample holds one count of this clonotype. The gene calls are TRBV6-1 and TRBJ2-3, with TRBD2 matching 11 bases. Germline lookup yields CDR1 MNHNS and CDR2 SASEGT. The J segment lost 4 bases and the V segment lost 8 bases, leaving 11 bases of the junction unmatched. The CDR3 extends over 16 amino acids. The CDR3 region has the DNA TGTGCCAGCGCGGTAGCGGGAGGGCTGGGGCCAGATACGCAGTATTTT. It translates to CASAVAGGLGPDTQYF.